This TCR beta chain comes out of a study of OX40 agonist ivuxolimab in advanced cancers. For the study at large: Treatment of patients was with ivuxolimab, an agonistic anti-OX40 (CD134) antibody. Whole-study findings and limits: Certain nonresponders additionally had low normalized T-cell clonal expansion.

Measured with immunoSEQ multiplex PCR; TCRdb has only the in-frame clones, and not every one. This table has 53,000 or so clones, 84% appearing once. The V and J ends lost 4 bases and 6 bases, in that order; junction bases with no gene match: 9. Germline V CDR1 and CDR2: MNHNS, SASEGT. The CDR3 consists of 15 residues. Blood sampling took place at baseline, cycle 4 day 1, and cycle 7 day 1. On this clone itself: Its antigen remains unknown.

This TCR came from an adult with an advanced solid tumor such as melanoma, head and neck, liver or kidney cancer. The material sequenced was CD4+ or CD8+ T cells sorted from blood, taken in a trial of the OX40 agonist ivuxolimab. J is TRBJ2-3 and V is TRBV6-1, with 8 bases lining up with TRBD2. The CDR3 loop reads CASSVTGRGSDTQYF. The CDR3 nucleotides read TGTGCCAGCAGTGTCACCGGGAGGGGGTCCGATACGCAGTATTTT.